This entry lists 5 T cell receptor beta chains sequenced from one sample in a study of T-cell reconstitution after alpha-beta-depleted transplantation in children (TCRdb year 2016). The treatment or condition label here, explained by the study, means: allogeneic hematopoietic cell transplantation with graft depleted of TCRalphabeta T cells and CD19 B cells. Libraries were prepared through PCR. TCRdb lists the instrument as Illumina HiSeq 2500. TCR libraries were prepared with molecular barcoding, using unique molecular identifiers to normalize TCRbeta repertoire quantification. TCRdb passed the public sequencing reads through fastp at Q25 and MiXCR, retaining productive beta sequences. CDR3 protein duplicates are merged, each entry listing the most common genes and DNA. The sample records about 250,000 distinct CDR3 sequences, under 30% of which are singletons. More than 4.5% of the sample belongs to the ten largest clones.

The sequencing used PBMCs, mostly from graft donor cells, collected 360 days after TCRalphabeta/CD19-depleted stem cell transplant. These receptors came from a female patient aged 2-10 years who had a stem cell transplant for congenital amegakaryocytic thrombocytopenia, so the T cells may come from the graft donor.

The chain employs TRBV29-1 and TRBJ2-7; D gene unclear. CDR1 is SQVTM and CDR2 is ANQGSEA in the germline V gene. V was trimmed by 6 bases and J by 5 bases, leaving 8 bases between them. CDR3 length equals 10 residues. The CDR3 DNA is TGCAGCGTCCGTCTTAACGAGCAGTACTTC. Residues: CSVRLNEQYF.

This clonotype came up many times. The CDR3 nucleotides read TGTGCCAGCAGCCCTCAGAGGGGGTACACCGGGGAGCTGTTTTTT. This codes for CASSPQRGYTGELFF. The chain joins TRBV11-2 to TRBJ2-2, with D perhaps matching TRBD1 (6 bases). CDR3 size: 15 residues. The germline V gene has CDR1 SGHAT and CDR2 FQNNGV. Trimming pared 5 bases from V and 3 bases from J, leaving 13 bases between.

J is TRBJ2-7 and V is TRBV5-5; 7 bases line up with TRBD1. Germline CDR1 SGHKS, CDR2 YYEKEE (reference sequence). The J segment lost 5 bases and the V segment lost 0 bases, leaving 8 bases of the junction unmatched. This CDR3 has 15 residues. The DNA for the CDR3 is TGTGCCAGCAGCTTGGACGGACAGGCATTCGACGAGCAGTACTTC. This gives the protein CASSLDGQAFDEQYF. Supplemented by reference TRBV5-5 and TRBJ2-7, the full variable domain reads DAGVTQSPTHLIKTRGQQVTLRCSPISGHKSVSWYQQVLGQGPQFIFQYYEKEERGRGNFPDRFSARQFPNYSSELNVNALLLGDSALYLCASSLDGQAFDEQYFGPGTRLTVT.

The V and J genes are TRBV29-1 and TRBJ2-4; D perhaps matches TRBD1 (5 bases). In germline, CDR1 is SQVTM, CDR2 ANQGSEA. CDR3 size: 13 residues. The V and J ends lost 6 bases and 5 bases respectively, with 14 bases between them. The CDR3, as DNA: TGCAGCGTCCCAGGGAACGGTCAAAACATTCAGTACTTC. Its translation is CSVPGNGQNIQYF.

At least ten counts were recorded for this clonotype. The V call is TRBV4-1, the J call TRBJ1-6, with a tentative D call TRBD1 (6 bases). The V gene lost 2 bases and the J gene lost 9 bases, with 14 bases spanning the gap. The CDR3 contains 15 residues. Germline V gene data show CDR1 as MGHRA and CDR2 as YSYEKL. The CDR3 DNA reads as TGCGCCAGCAGCCAAACCTCACAGGGCAGTTCACCCCTCCACTTT. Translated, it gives CASSQTSQGSSPLHF.